Sequencing of this TCR beta chain was carried out in a study of blood T cell repertoires in COVID-19. Study-wide background: The United States, Italy and Spain supplied acute and convalescent COVID-19 samples. Sources were T cells, B-cell-depleted T cells, or PBMCs; the material itself was cDNA or gDNA.

This clone was seen once. Authors' analysis steps: Researchers report that nucleated cell counts were estimated from reference gene primer amplification. Sequenced by immunoSEQ multiplex PCR; TCRdb stores in-frame clones only, minus some. That table is the source of V, J and clone size, and D and trimming were worked out from the DNA. This sample has 90,000 to 110,000 clones, with around 74% found just once. Trimming removed 10 bases at V and 1 base at J, with 13 bases between. Germline V gene lookup returns CDR1 LNHDA and CDR2 SQIVND (reference sequence). The CDR3 has 14 residues. What was sequenced was peripheral blood. This chain joins TRBV19 and TRBJ2-2, with a possible D match to TRBD2 (5 bases). This TCR derives from a woman in her 70s with acute or convalescent COVID-19. Here the CDR3 DNA reads TGTGCCACCCGCGCCGAGGGGAACACCGGGGAGCTGTTTTTT. It is translated as CATRAEGNTGELFF. Drawing the rest from reference TRBV19 and TRBJ2-2, the complete variable domain is DGGITQSPKYLFRKEGQNVTLSCEQNLNHDAMYWYRQDPGQGLRLIYYSQIVNDFQKGDIAEGYSVSREKKESFPLTVTSAQKNPTAFYLCATRAEGNTGELFFGEGSRLTVL.